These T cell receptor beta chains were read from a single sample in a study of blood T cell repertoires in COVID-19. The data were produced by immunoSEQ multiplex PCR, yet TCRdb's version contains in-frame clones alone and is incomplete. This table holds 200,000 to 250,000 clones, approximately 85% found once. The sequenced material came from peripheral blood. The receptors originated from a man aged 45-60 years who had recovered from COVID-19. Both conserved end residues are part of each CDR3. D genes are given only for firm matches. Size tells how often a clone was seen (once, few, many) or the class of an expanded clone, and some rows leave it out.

CASSLLGQGGYEQYF	TGTGCCAGCAGCCTGTTGGGACAGGGAGGCTACGAGCAGTACTTC	TRBV5-5	-	TRBJ2-7	TRBD1
CATKGTSGLDEQFF	TGCGCCACCAAGGGGACTAGCGGGTTAGATGAGCAGTTCTTC	TRBV5-1	-	TRBJ2-1	TRBD2
CASSQTTGAWNTEAFF	TGTGCCAGCAGCCAAACGACAGGGGCTTGGAACACTGAAGCTTTCTTT	TRBV14	-	TRBJ1-1	TRBD1
CASSLAWDRPQETQYF	TGCGCCAGCAGCTTGGCCTGGGACAGACCTCAAGAGACCCAGTACTTC	TRBV5-1	-	TRBJ2-5	TRBD1
CASSELGVASTYNEQFF	TGTGCCAGCAGTGAGCTTGGGGTGGCTAGCACCTACAATGAGCAGTTCTTC	TRBV2	-	TRBJ2-1	-
CASSYSSGSSYNEQFF	TGCGCCAGCAGCTATTCTAGCGGGAGCTCCTACAATGAGCAGTTCTTC	TRBV5-1	-	TRBJ2-1	TRBD2
CASSPSGTSSGELFF	TGTGCCAGCAGTCCCTCCGGGACTAGCTCCGGGGAGCTGTTTTTT	TRBV2	-	TRBJ2-2	TRBD2
CATRRDRGNSPLHF	TGTGCCACCCGACGGGACAGGGGTAATTCACCCCTCCACTTT	TRBV2	-	TRBJ1-6	TRBD1
CASRTGGTYEQYF	TGCGCCAGCAGGACAGGGGGAACCTACGAGCAGTACTTC	TRBV5-1	-	TRBJ2-7	TRBD1
CASSSTSGIAKNIQYF	TGCGCCAGCAGCTCCACTAGCGGGATTGCCAAAAACATTCAGTACTTC	TRBV5-1	-	TRBJ2-4	TRBD2
CASNAGRGYEQYF	TGTGCCAGCAACGCAGGCCGGGGTTACGAGCAGTACTTC	TRBV2	-	TRBJ2-7	-
CASSVLGLAQETQYF	TGTGCCAGCAGCGTGCTTGGACTAGCCCAAGAGACCCAGTACTTC	TRBV9	-	TRBJ2-5	TRBD2
CASSLFQSNTEAFF	TGCGCCAGCAGCTTGTTTCAGTCGAACACTGAAGCTTTCTTT	TRBV5-1	-	TRBJ1-1	-
CASSPRDRGKRTQYF	TGTGCCAGCTCACCCAGGGACAGAGGAAAAAGGACCCAGTACTTC	TRBV18	-	TRBJ2-5	TRBD1
CASSQFVGGTGEQFF	TGTGCCAGCAGCCAATTTGTAGGGGGAACCGGTGAGCAGTTCTTC	TRBV16	-	TRBJ2-1	-
CASSSYQGYDQPQHF	TGTGCCAGCAGTTCTTACCAGGGGTACGATCAGCCCCAGCATTTT	TRBV28	-	TRBJ1-5	-
CATSRAGTASYEQYF	TGTGCCACCAGCAGAGCTGGGACAGCTTCCTACGAGCAGTACTTC	TRBV15	-	TRBJ2-7	TRBD1
CASGEQGAVNTEAFF	TGCGCCAGCGGGGAACAGGGGGCTGTGAACACTGAAGCTTTCTTT	TRBV4-1	few	TRBJ1-1	TRBD1
CASSLRGKASGNTIYF	TGTGCCAGCAGCCTCAGAGGGAAAGCCTCTGGAAACACCATATATTTT	TRBV13	-	TRBJ1-3	-
CASSYSRTGGPYEQYF	TGTGCCAGCAGTTACTCTCGAACAGGGGGCCCCTACGAGCAGTACTTC	TRBV6-5	-	TRBJ2-7	TRBD1
CASNRGVAGPYNEQFF	TGTGCCAGCAACCGAGGGGTAGCGGGACCCTACAATGAGCAGTTCTTC	TRBV27	-	TRBJ2-1	TRBD2
CASRPQGYTIYF	TGTGCCAGCAGACCCCAGGGTTACACCATATATTTT	TRBV12-3/TRBV12-4	-	TRBJ1-3	-
CASSIARAGGRVYNEQFF	TGTGCCAGTAGTATTGCTCGGGCGGGAGGCCGGGTATACAATGAGCAGTTCTTC	TRBV19	-	TRBJ2-1	TRBD2
CASSTRDRVEKLFF	TGTGCCAGCAGCACCCGGGACAGGGTTGAAAAACTGTTTTTT	TRBV13	-	TRBJ1-4	TRBD1